Each of the 23 T cell receptor beta chains below was sequenced from the same sample in a study of T cells in Graves' hyperthyroidism and ophthalmopathy. Amplification of TCR beta CDR3 regions used RNA as the template. Primed by the HTBI set, a first-round RT-PCR was run on the TCR CDR3. TCRdb re-called the multiplex PCR reads through MiXCR, storing one row per CDR3 protein. The sample contains 400,000 or so distinct CDR3 sequences, more than 12% of which appear only once. Sequencing input: blood. These receptors all stem from a woman in her 30s with Graves' ophthalmopathy.

This clonotype was seen many times. The chain couples TRBV30 to TRBJ2-1, with 9 bases matching TRBD1. The CDR3 spans 15 residues. J lost 9 bases, V lost 1 base, and 10 bases had no gene match. CDR1 is GTSNPN and CDR2 is SVGIG in the germline V gene (reference sequence). The CDR3 DNA reads TGTGCCTGGAGTGCATTACAGGGGGCGCCGAGTGAGCAGTTCTTC. This encodes CAWSALQGAPSEQFF.

This clonotype was detected many times. The V and J genes are TRBV7-9 and TRBJ2-7, with 8 bases identical to TRBD1. CDR1 is SEHNR, CDR2 FQNEAQ, per germline (reference sequence). The CDR3 covers 16 residues. The V and J ends lost 5 bases and 0 bases, in that order; junction bases with no gene match: 9. The CDR3 sequence is CASSQRTGPDSYEQYF. In nucleotides, the CDR3 is TGTGCCAGCAGCCAACGGACAGGGCCCGACTCCTACGAGCAGTACTTC.

This clonotype was detected many times. This chain uses TRBV12-3 or TRBV12-4 with TRBJ2-7; TRBD1 matches 8 bases. The trim removed 8 bases at V and 3 bases at J, leaving 3 bases unmatched. There are 12 residues in the CDR3. CDR3 sequence (DNA): TGTGCCAGCCGGGGGACAGGCTACGAGCAGTACTTC. As protein: CASRGTGYEQYF.

Ten or more counts support this clonotype. V usage is TRBV12-3 or TRBV12-4 and J usage is TRBJ1-2; D call uncertain. The CDR3 sequence is 12 residues long. V shed 4 bases and J shed 12 bases, with 15 bases lying between them. Written as DNA, the CDR3 is TGTGCCAGCAGTTCCCCTTACACGGACCACACCTTC. This encodes CASSSPYTDHTF.

The chain recombines TRBV2 with TRBJ1-1, with 7 bases matching TRBD1. Trimming removed 7 bases from V and 1 base from J; junction bases left unmatched: 9. The CDR3 runs to 15 residues. Germline-derived CDR1 and CDR2 are SNHLY and FYNNEI. This CDR3 reads CASTRTGVANTEAFF. CDR3 nucleotide sequence: TGTGCCAGCACCCGCACAGGGGTGGCGAACACTGAAGCTTTCTTT.

In its sample, this clonotype was seen a few times. The chain links TRBV29-1 to TRBJ1-2, with D tentatively TRBD1 (5 bases). The germline CDR1 and CDR2 sequences are SQVTM and ANQGSEA. This CDR3 contains 14 residues. V dropped 6 bases and J dropped 3 bases, with 17 bases sitting between them. The CDR3 protein is CSVAHGGSYYGYTF. As DNA, the CDR3 is TGCAGCGTGGCCCACGGGGGTTCCTACTATGGCTACACCTTC. The variable domain in full, completed from reference TRBV29-1 and TRBJ1-2, reads SAVISQKPSRDICQRGTSLTIQCQVDSQVTMMFWYRQQPGQSLTLIATANQGSEATYESGFVIDKFPISRPNLTFSTLTVSNMSPEDSSIYLCSVAHGGSYYGYTFGSGTRLTVV.

This clonotype has at least ten counts. V and J are TRBV6-1 and TRBJ1-2; no definite D call. Germline V gives CDR1 MNHNS, CDR2 SASEGT. V gave up 6 bases and J gave up 5 bases, with 13 bases separating them. The CDR3 is 13 residues long. CDR3 nucleotides: TGTGCCAGCAGCCAACCTTTCAGTTATGGCTACACCTTC. Translation gives CASSQPFSYGYTF.

This clonotype appeared many times. This chain joins TRBV20-1 and TRBJ2-3, with D unresolved. Trimming stripped 0 bases from V and 0 bases from J, with 13 bases between. Germline V gene lookup returns CDR1 DFQATT and CDR2 SNEGSKA (reference sequence). The CDR3 totals 16 residues. This CDR3 is CSARDIIRSSTDTQYF. The CDR3 nucleotides read TGCAGTGCTAGAGATATTATAAGGAGTAGCACAGATACGCAGTATTTT.

The V and J genes are TRBV12-3 or TRBV12-4 and TRBJ2-2; D tentatively reads TRBD1 or TRBD2 (5 bases each). V was trimmed by 3 bases and J by 4 bases, leaving 15 bases between them. The CDR3 is 16 residues long. CDR3 nucleotides: TGTGCCAGCAGTTTGAGGGGAAGAGAATCCACCGGGGAGCTGTTTTTT. Its protein is CASSLRGRESTGELFF.

This clonotype was seen ten or more times. CDR3 protein: CASSASLAGGYNEQFF. The CDR3 DNA sequence: TGCGCCAGCAGTGCCTCTCTAGCGGGGGGCTACAATGAGCAGTTCTTC. V gene TRBV10-1 combines with J gene TRBJ2-1, with TRBD2 matching 11 bases. Germline CDR1 is WNHNN and CDR2 is SYGVQD (reference sequence). The CDR3 has 16 residues. Trimming removed 4 bases from V and 3 bases from J; junction bases left unmatched: 5.

Many counts were recorded for this clonotype. The chain is built from TRBV12-3 or TRBV12-4 and TRBJ1-6, with 10 bases matching TRBD1. This CDR3 is 15 amino acids long. V shed 5 bases and J 10 bases; nucleotides not matched to a gene: 8. CDR3 DNA sequence: TGTGCCAGCAGTCTCAGACAGGGGGCTCAGTCACCCCTCCACTTT. Translating it yields CASSLRQGAQSPLHF.

This clonotype occurred once. This clone may be a read error of a much larger clone one base away. The missing conserved phenylalanine or tryptophan at the end of this CDR3 makes a read error likely. The chain recombines TRBV24-1 with TRBJ2-3; D is unresolved. The CDR3 covers 13 residues. V was cut by 4 bases and J by 2 bases, with 6 bases left in between. CDR1 is KGHDR, CDR2 SFDVKD, per germline. The CDR3 here is CATSDPPTDTQYY. DNA for the CDR3: TGTGCCACCAGTGACCCCCCCACAGATACGCAGTATTAT.

The CDR3 loop is CASSSTTGSSYNEQFF. CDR3 coding DNA: TGTGCCAGCAGCTCCACGACAGGGAGCTCCTACAATGAGCAGTTCTTC. This rearrangement joins TRBV11-2 to TRBJ2-1; 7 bases line up with TRBD1. The germline gives CDR1 SGHAT, CDR2 FQNNGV. V trimming: 4 bases; J trimming: 0 bases; junction bases outside the gene matches: 6. The CDR3 contains 16 residues.

This clonotype showed up many times. The chain carries TRBV2 and TRBJ2-3; 7 bases line up with TRBD1. CDR1 SNHLY and CDR2 FYNNEI come from the germline V gene. CDR3 length: 17 residues. After removal of 6 bases from V and 2 bases from J, the junction contained 14 bases not matched to a gene. This CDR3 is CASSFTGQVLNTDTQYF. The CDR3 DNA sequence: TGTGCCAGCAGCTTCACCGGACAGGTCCTAAACACAGATACGCAGTATTTT.

This clonotype has more than one count but fewer than ten. The V gene is TRBV15, the J gene TRBJ1-5; TRBD1 aligns across 7 bases. The CDR3 runs 14 residues. The junction had 3 bases not matched to a gene; V was cut back by 3 bases and J by 4 bases. Germline V lookup: CDR1 LNHNV, CDR2 YYDKDF (reference sequence). The CDR3 nucleotides are TGTGCCACCAGCAGGTGGACAGGTAATCAGCCCCAGCATTTT. It yields the protein CATSRWTGNQPQHF. Using reference TRBV15 and TRBJ1-5 for the parts outside the CDR3, the full variable domain is DAMVIQNPRYQVTQFGKPVTLSCSQTLNHNVMYWYQQKSSQAPKLLFHYYDKDFNNEADTPDNFQSRRPNTSFCFLDIRSPGLGDTAMYLCATSRWTGNQPQHFGDGTRLSIL.

Many counts were recorded for this clonotype. The CDR3 loop is CAIYAASTDTQYF. The CDR3 nucleotides are TGTGCCATCTACGCAGCTAGCACAGATACGCAGTATTTT. The rearrangement joins TRBV10-3 to TRBJ2-3; D not certain. V lost 8 bases and J lost 0, with 9 bases in between. CDR3 length: 13 amino acids. Germline CDR1 and CDR2: ENHRY and SYGVKD.

This clonotype was seen a few times. The chain employs TRBV4-1 and TRBJ2-7; D is ambiguous. Looked up from germline, CDR1 is MGHRA and CDR2 is YSYEKL. CDR3 length equals 14 residues. Trimming pared 4 bases from V and 0 bases from J, leaving 10 bases between. In DNA form, the CDR3 reads TGCGCCAGCAGCCCCAATCGGGCCTCCTACGAGCAGTACTTC. It is translated as CASSPNRASYEQYF.

This clonotype showed up many times. The chain employs TRBV6-1 and TRBJ2-7, with D perhaps matching TRBD1 or TRBD2 (5 bases each). V lost 3 bases and J lost 3, with 12 bases in between. This CDR3 is 14 amino acids long. Germline CDR1 MNHNS, CDR2 SASEGT. The CDR3: CASSDPGAYYEQYF. In nucleotides, the CDR3 is TGTGCCAGCAGTGACCCCGGGGCCTACTACGAGCAGTACTTC.

The chain carries TRBV7-9 and TRBJ2-3; 9 bases agree with TRBD2. CDR1 and CDR2 from the germline V gene are SEHNR and FQNEAQ (reference sequence). CDR3 size: 18 residues. Trimming cost V 4 bases and J 5 bases; bases outside gene matches: 16. CDR3 in DNA: TGTGCCAGCAGCTCCACAAGGCCGGAGGGACTAGCCATAGATACGCAGTATTTT. This codes for CASSSTRPEGLAIDTQYF.

This clonotype was found many times. The V gene is TRBV28, the J gene TRBJ2-6, with D tentatively TRBD1 (6 bases). The CDR3 sequence is 15 residues long. Per germline, CDR1 MDHEN and CDR2 SYDVKM. The germline V and J ends were trimmed by 4 bases and 1 base, with 8 bases remaining between them. CDR3 residues: CASSWTVSGANVLTF. The CDR3 DNA follows: TGTGCCAGCAGTTGGACAGTTTCTGGGGCCAACGTCCTGACTTTC.

V is TRBV4-1 and J is TRBJ1-1, with D unclear. The CDR3 is made up of 11 amino acids. The V gene's germline CDR1 is MGHRA and CDR2 YSYEKL. V was pared by 11 bases and J by 2 bases, with 9 bases between. The CDR3 reads CAGPCNTEAFF. CDR3 bases: TGCGCCGGGCCATGCAACACTGAAGCTTTCTTT.

This clonotype was seen ten or more times. The chain carries TRBV3-1 and TRBJ2-2; D is unclear. The CDR3 covers 14 residues. Trimming took 0 bases from V and 7 from J, leaving 9 bases between them. Germline CDR1 and CDR2: LGHDT and YNNKEL (reference sequence). The chain's CDR3 is CASSQDLVIGELFF. The CDR3 DNA reads TGTGCCAGCAGCCAAGATCTAGTTATCGGGGAGCTGTTTTTT.

Of note for this clonotype: A read error may produce the germline difference seen at one junction end. This chain connects TRBV20-1 to TRBJ2-5; 8 bases match TRBD2. This CDR3 comprises 12 residues. The V gene's germline CDR1 is DFQATT and CDR2 SNEGSKA (reference sequence). CDR3 DNA sequence: TGCAGTGCTAGAGCGGGGGGGGGGCCGCCCGACTTC. Translation: CSARAGGGPPDF.